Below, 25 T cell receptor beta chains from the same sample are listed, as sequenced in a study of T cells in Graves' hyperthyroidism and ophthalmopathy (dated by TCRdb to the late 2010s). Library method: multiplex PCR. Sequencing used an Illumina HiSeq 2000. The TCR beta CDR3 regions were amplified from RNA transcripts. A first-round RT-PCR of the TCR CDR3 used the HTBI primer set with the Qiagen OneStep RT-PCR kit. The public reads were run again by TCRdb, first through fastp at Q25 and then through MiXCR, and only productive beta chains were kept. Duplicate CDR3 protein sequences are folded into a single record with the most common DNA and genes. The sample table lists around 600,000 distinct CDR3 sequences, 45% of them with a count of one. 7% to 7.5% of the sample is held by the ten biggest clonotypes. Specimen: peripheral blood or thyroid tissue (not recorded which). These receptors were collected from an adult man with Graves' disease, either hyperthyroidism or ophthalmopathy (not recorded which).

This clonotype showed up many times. DNA for the CDR3: TGTGCCAGCAGTGACGAGACAGGGGTGAACACTGAAGCTTTCTTT. Its translation is CASSDETGVNTEAFF. This chain links TRBV2 with TRBJ1-1, with TRBD1 matching 8 bases. V lost 3 bases, J lost 0 bases, and 3 bases stayed unmatched. The CDR3 consists of 15 residues. CDR1 is SNHLY and CDR2 is FYNNEI in the germline V gene.

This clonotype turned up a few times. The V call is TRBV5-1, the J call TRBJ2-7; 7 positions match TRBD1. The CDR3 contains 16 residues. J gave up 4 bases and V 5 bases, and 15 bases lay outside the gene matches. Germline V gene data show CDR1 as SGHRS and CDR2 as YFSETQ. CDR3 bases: TGCGCCAGCAGACGACAGGTTGGGACAGAGGGATACGAGCAGTACTTC. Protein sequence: CASRRQVGTEGYEQYF.

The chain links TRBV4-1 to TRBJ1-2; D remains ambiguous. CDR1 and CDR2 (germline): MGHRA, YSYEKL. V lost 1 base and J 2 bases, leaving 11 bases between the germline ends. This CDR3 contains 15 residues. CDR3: CASSQGLGLNYGYTF. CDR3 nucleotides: TGCGCCAGCAGCCAAGGCTTAGGCCTAAACTATGGCTACACCTTC.

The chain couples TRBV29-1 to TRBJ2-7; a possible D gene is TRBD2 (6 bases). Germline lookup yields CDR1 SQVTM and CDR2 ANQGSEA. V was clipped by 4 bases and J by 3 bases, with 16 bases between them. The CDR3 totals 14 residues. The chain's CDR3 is CSVVNGGKLYEQYF. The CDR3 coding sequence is TGCAGCGTTGTTAATGGCGGGAAACTCTACGAGCAGTACTTC.

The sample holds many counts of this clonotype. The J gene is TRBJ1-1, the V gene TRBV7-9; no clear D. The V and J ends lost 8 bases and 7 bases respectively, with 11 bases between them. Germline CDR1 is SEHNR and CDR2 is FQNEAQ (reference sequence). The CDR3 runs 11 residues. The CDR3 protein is CASGREFEAFF. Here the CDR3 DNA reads TGTGCCAGCGGACGGGAGTTTGAAGCTTTCTTT.

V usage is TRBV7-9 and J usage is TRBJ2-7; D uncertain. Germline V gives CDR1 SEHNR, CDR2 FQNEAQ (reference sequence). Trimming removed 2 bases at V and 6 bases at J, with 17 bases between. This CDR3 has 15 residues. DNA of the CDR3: TGTGCCAGCAGCTTATCCCCCACCTCGGTCGCCGAGCAGTACTTC. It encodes CASSLSPTSVAEQYF.

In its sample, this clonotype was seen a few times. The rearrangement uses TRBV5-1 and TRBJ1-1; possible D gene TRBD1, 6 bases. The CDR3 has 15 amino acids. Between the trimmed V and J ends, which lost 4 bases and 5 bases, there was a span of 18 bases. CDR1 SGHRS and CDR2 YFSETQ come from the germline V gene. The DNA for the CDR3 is TGCGCCAGCAGCGAAGAGGCAGGGGAGGTTACTGAAGCTTTCTTT. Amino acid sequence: CASSEEAGEVTEAFF.

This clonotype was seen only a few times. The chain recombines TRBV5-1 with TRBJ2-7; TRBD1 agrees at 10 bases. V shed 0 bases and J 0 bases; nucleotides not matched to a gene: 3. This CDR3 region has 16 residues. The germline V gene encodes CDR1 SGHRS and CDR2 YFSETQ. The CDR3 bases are TGCGCCAGCAGCTTGGGGACAGGGGGTTACTCCTACGAGCAGTACTTC. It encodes CASSLGTGGYSYEQYF.

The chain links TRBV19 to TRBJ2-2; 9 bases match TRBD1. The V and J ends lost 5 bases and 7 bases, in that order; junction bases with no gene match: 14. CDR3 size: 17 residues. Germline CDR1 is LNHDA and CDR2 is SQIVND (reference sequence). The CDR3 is CASSPRHRGRLGGELFF. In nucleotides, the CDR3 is TGTGCCAGTAGTCCGAGGCACAGGGGGCGATTAGGCGGGGAGCTGTTTTTT.

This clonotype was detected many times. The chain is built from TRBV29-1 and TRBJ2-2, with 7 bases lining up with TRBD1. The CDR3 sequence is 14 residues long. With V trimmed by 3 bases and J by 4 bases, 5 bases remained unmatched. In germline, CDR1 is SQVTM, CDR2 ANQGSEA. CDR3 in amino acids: CSVDRGGVTGELFF. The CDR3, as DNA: TGCAGCGTTGATCGAGGGGGCGTCACCGGGGAGCTGTTTTTT.

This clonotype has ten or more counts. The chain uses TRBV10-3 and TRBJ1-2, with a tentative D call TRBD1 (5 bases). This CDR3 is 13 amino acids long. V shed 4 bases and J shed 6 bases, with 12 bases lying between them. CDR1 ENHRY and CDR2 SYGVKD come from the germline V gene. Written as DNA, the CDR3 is TGTGCCATCAGTGTGGGAGGGGAACATGGCTACACCTTC. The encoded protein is CAISVGGEHGYTF.

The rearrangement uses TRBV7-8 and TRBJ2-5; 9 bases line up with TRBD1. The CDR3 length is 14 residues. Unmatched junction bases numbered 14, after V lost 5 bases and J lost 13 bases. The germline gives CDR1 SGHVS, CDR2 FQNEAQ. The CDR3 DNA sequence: TGTGCCAGCAGCCGCGACAGGGGGTCTGAAAAACTGTACTTC. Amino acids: CASSRDRGSEKLYF.

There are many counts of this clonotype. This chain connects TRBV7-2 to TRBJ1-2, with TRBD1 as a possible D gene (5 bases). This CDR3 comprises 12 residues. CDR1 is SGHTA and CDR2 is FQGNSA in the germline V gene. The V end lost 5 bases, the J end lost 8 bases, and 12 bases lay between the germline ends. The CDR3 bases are TGTGCCAGCAGCCCAGGGAGGTCGGGCTACACCTTC. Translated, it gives CASSPGRSGYTF.

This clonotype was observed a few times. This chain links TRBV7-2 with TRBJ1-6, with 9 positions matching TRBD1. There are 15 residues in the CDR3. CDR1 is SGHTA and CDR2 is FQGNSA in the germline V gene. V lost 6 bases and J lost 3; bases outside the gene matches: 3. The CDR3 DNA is TGTGCCAGCAGTGGGACAGGGCACTATAATTCACCCCTCCACTTT. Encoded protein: CASSGTGHYNSPLHF.

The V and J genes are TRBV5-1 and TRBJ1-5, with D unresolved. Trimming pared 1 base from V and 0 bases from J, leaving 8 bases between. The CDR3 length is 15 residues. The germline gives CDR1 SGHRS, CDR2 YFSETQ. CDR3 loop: CASSLSGDSNQPQHF. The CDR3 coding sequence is TGCGCCAGCAGCTTGTCGGGAGATAGCAATCAGCCCCAGCATTTT. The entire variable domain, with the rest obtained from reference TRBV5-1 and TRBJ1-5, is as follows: KAGVTQTPRYLIKTRGQQVTLSCSPISGHRSVSWYQQTPGQGLQFLFEYFSETQRNKGNFPGRFSGRQFSNSRSEMNVSTLELGDSALYLCASSLSGDSNQPQHFGDGTRLSIL.

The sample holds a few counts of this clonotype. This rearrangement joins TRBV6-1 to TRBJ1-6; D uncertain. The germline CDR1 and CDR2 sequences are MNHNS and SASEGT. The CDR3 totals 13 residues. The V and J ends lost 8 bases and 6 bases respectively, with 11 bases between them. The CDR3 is CASGRAVNSPLHF. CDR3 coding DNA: TGTGCCAGCGGAAGGGCAGTTAATTCACCCCTCCACTTT.

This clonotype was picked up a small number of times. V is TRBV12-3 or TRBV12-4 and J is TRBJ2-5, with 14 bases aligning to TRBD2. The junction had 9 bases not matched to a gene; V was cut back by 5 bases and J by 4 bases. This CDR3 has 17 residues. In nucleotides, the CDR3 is TGTGCCAGCAGTCCCGGGACTAGCGGGAGTAGGGGAGAGACCCAGTACTTC. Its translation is CASSPGTSGSRGETQYF.

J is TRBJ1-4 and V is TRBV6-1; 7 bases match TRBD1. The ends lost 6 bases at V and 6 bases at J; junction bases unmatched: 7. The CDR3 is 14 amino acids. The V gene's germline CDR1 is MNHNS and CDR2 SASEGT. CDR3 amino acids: CASRHRGLDEKLFF. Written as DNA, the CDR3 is TGTGCCAGCAGGCACAGGGGCTTGGATGAAAAACTGTTTTTT.

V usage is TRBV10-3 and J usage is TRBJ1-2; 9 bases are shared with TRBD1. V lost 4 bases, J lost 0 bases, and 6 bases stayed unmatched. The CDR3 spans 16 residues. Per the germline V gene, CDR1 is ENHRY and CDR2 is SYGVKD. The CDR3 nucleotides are TGTGCCATCAGTGCGGCCGGGACAGGGTCTAACTATGGCTACACCTTC. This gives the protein CAISAAGTGSNYGYTF.

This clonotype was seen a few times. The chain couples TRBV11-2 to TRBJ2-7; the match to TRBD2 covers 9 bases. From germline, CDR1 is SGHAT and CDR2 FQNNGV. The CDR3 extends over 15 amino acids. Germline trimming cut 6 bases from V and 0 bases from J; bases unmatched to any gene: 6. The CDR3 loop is CASRKTSGLSYEQYF. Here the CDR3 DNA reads TGTGCCAGCAGAAAGACTAGCGGCCTCTCCTACGAGCAGTACTTC.

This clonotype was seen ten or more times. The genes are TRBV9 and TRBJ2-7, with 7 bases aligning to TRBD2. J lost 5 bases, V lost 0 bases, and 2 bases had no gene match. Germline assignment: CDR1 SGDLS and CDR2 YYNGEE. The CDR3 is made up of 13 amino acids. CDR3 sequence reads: CASSVALADEQYF. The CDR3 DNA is TGTGCCAGCAGCGTAGCCCTAGCGGACGAGCAGTACTTC. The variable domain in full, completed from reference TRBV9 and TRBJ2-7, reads DSGVTQTPKHLITATGQRVTLRCSPRSGDLSVYWYQQSLDQGLQFLIQYYNGEERAKGNILERFSAQQFPDLHSELNLSSLELGDSALYFCASSVALADEQYFGPGTRLTVT.

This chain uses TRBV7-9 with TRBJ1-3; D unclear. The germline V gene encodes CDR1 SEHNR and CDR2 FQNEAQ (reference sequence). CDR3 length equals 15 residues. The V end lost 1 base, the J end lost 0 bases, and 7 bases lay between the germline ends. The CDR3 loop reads CASSLDRRSGNTIYF. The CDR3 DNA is TGTGCCAGCAGCTTAGACCGCCGCTCTGGAAACACCATATATTTT.

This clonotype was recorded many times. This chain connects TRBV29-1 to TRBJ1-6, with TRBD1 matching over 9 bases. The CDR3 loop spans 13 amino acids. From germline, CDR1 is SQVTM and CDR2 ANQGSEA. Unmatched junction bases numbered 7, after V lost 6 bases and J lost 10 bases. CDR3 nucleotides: TGCAGCGTCGCCGGGACAGGGAGGTCACCCCTCCACTTT. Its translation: CSVAGTGRSPLHF.

The chain's CDR3 is CSARDGAAQETQYF. CDR3 nucleotide sequence: TGCAGTGCTAGAGATGGGGCCGCCCAAGAGACCCAGTACTTC. This chain connects TRBV20-1 to TRBJ2-5; the D gene is possibly TRBD1 (5 bases). Trimming stripped 0 bases from V and 1 base from J, with 9 bases between. Per the germline V gene, CDR1 is DFQATT and CDR2 is SNEGSKA (reference sequence). This CDR3 is built from 14 residues.

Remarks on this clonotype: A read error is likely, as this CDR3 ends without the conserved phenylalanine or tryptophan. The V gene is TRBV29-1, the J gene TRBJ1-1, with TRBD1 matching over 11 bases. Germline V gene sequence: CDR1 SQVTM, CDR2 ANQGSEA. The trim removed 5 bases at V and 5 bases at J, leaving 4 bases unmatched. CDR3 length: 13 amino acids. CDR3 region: CSVFRDRGTEAFL. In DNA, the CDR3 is TGCAGCGTTTTCCGGGACAGGGGGACTGAAGCTTTCCTT.